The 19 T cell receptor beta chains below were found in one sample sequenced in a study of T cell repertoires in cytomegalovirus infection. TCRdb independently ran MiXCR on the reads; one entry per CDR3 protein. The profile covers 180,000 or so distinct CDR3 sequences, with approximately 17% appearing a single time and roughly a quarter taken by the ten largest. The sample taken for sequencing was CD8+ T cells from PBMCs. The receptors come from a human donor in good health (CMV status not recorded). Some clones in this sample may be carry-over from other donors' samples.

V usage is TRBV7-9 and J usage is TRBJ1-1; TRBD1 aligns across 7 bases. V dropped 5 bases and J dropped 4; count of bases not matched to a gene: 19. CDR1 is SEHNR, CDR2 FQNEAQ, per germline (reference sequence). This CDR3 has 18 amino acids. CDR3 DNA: TGTGCCAGCAGCCCAACATCCCCGGGACAGCATACAAGCACTGAAGCTTTCTTT. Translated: CASSPTSPGQHTSTEAFF.

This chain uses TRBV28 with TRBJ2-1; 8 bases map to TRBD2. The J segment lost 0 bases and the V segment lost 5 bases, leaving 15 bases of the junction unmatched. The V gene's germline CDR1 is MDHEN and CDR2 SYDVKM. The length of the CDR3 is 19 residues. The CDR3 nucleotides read TGTGCCAGCAGTCCGTCTTTTGTGCGGGGGGCCAGCTCCTACAATGAGCAGTTCTTC. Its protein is CASSPSFVRGASSYNEQFF.

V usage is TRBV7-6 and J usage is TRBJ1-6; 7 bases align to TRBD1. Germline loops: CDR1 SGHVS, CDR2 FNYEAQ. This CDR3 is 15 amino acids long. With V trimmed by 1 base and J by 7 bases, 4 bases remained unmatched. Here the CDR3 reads CASSLGEGGNSPLHF. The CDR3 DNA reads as TGTGCCAGCAGCTTAGGGGAAGGGGGCAATTCACCCCTCCACTTT. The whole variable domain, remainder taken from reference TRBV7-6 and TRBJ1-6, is GAGVSQSPRYKVTKRGQDVALRCDPISGHVSLYWYRQALGQGPEFLTYFNYEAQQDKSGLPNDRFSAERPEGSISTLTIQRTEQRDSAMYRCASSLGEGGNSPLHFGNGTRLTVT.

This chain's CDR3 is CASSQDGSTSGIFETQYF. As DNA, the CDR3 is TGCGCCAGCAGCCAAGATGGTTCGACTAGCGGGATTTTTGAGACCCAGTACTTC. The V gene is TRBV4-3, the J gene TRBJ2-5, with 11 bases lining up with TRBD2. V lost 0 bases to trimming and J lost 5 bases; unmatched junction nucleotides: 11. CDR1 LGHNA and CDR2 YSLEER come from the germline V gene. The CDR3 loop spans 18 amino acids.

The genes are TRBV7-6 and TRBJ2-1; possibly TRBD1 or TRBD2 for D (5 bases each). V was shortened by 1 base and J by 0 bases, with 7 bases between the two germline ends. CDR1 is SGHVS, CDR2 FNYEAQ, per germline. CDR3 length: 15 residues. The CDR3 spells CASSLEGSSYNEQFF. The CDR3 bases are TGTGCCAGCAGCTTAGAGGGGAGCTCCTACAATGAGCAGTTCTTC.

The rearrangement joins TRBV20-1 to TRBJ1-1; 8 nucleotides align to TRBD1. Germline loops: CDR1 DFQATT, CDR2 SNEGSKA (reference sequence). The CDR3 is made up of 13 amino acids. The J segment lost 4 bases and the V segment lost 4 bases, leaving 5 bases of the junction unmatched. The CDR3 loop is CSAIGQGSTEAFF. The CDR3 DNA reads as TGCAGTGCTATCGGACAGGGATCCACTGAAGCTTTCTTT.

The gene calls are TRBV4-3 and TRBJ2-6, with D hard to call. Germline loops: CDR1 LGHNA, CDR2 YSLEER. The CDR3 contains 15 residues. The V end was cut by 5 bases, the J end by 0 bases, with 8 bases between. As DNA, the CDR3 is TGCGCCAGCAGCGGTGTCAGCTCTGGGGCCAACGTCCTGACTTTC. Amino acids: CASSGVSSGANVLTF.

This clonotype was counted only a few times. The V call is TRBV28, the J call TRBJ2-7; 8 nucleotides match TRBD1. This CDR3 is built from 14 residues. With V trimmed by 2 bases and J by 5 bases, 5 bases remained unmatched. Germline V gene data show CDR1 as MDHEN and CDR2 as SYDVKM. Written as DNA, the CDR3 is TGTGCCAGCAGTTTAGTGACAGGGGAAGACGAGCAGTACTTC. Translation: CASSLVTGEDEQYF.

The CDR3 bases are TGTGCCAGCAGCAAACGGGACGGCACAGATACGCAGTATTTT. This gives the protein CASSKRDGTDTQYF. The chain employs TRBV7-8 and TRBJ2-3; D assignment may be TRBD1 or TRBD2 (5 bases each). V was shortened by 5 bases and J by 1 base, with 10 bases between the two germline ends. The germline V gene has CDR1 SGHVS and CDR2 FQNEAQ. The CDR3 totals 14 residues. The entire variable domain, with the rest obtained from reference TRBV7-8 and TRBJ2-3, is as follows: GAGVSQSPRYKVAKRGQDVALRCDPISGHVSLFWYQQALGQGPEFLTYFQNEAQLDKSGLPSDRFFAERPEGSVSTLKIQRTQQEDSAVYLCASSKRDGTDTQYFGPGTRLTVL.

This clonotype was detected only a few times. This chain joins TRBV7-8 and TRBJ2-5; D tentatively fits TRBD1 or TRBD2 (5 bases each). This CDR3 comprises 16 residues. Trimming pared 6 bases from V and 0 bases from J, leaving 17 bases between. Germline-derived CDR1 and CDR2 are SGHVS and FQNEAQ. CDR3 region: CASRGSRTGYQETQYF. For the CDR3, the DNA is TGTGCCAGCAGGGGGAGCCGTACAGGTTACCAAGAGACCCAGTACTTC. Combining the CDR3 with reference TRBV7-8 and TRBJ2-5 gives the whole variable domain GAGVSQSPRYKVAKRGQDVALRCDPISGHVSLFWYQQALGQGPEFLTYFQNEAQLDKSGLPSDRFFAERPEGSVSTLKIQRTQQEDSAVYLCASRGSRTGYQETQYFGPGTRLLVL.

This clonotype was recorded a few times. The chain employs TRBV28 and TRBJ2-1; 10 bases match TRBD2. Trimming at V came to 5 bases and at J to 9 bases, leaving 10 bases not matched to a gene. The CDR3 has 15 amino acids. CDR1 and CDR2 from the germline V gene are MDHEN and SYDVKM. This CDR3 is CASSPGQREGIEQFF. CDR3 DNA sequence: TGTGCCAGCAGTCCGGGACAGCGGGAGGGAATTGAGCAGTTCTTC.

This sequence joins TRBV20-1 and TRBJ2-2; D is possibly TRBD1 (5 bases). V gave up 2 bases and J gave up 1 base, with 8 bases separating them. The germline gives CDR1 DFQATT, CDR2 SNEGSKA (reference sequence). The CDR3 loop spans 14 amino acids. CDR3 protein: CSARSTGNTGELFF. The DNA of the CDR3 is TGCAGTGCTAGATCAACAGGGAACACCGGGGAGCTGTTTTTT.

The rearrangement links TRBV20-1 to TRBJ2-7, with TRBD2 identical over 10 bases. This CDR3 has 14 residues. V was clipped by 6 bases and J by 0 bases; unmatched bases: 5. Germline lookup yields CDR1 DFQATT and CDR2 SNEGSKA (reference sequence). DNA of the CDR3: TGCAGTGCCCCAAGCGGGGGGGGCTCCTACGAGCAGTACTTC. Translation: CSAPSGGGSYEQYF.

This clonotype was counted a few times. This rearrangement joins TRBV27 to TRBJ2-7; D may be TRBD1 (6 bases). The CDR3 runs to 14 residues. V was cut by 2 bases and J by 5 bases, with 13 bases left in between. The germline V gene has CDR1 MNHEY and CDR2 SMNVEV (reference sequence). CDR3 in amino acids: CASSLAPGEHEQYF. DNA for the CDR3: TGTGCCAGCAGTTTAGCCCCAGGGGAGCACGAGCAGTACTTC.

This chain's CDR3 is CSARGGRTDTQYF. The CDR3 nucleotides are TGCAGTGCCCGGGGGGGCCGCACAGATACGCAGTATTTT. V gene TRBV20-1 combines with J gene TRBJ2-3, with TRBD2 identical over 8 bases. The length of the CDR3 is 13 residues. The V segment lost 6 bases and the J segment 1 base; nucleotides outside the gene matches: 3. CDR1 is DFQATT and CDR2 is SNEGSKA in the germline V gene (reference sequence).

CDR3 residues: CASSLDFF. DNA of the CDR3: TGTGCCAGCAGCTTGGATTTCTTT. This chain joins TRBV7-2 and TRBJ1-1; D unclear. The germline V gene encodes CDR1 SGHTA and CDR2 FQGNSA. V lost 3 bases and J 13 bases, leaving 3 bases between the germline ends. CDR3 length: 8 amino acids.

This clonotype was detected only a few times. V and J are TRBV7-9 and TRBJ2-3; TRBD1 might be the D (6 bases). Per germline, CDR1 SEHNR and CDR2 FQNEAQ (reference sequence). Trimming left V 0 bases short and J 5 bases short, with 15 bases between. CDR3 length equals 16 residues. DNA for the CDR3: TGTGCCAGCAGCTTAGCGGAAGGGGACACCCAAGATACGCAGTATTTT. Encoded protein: CASSLAEGDTQDTQYF.

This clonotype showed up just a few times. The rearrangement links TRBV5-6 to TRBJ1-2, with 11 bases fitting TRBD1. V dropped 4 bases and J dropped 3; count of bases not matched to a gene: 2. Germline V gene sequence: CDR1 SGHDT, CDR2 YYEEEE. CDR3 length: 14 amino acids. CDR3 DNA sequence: TGTGCCAGCAGCGGGACAGGGGGGGACTATGGCTACACCTTC. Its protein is CASSGTGGDYGYTF.

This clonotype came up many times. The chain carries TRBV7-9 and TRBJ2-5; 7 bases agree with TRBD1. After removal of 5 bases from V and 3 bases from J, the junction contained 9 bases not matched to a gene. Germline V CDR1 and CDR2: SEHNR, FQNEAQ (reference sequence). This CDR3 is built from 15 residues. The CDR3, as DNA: TGTGCCAGCAGCCTAAGAATTGGGACAGAAGAGACCCAGTACTTC. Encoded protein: CASSLRIGTEETQYF.